This T cell receptor beta chain was observed in a study of cytomegalovirus exposure and HLA in healthy donors (dated by TCRdb to about 2017). For the study in its entirety: According to an earlier analysis of 587 of the donors, about 179 million T cells yielded 90 million to 130 million unique TCR beta sequences and approximately 300 Gb of sequence data. An early release covering about 600 HLA-typed donors comprised about 290 gigabases of sequencing data and around 86 million unique TCR sequences. Of the 398 genotyped donors, about 80% fell in the genetic ancestry cluster associated with self-reported Caucasian donors. The study aimed to test whether signatures of past pathogen exposure could be identified by cataloging public T cell receptors. The T cell repertoires of about 700 subjects were profiled by immunosequencing and related to cytomegalovirus serostatus. Besides the first cohort of 550 to 750 subjects, a separate validation cohort made up of 120 different subjects was used. To predict cytomegalovirus infection status, the study brought together high-throughput TCR immunosequencing, statistical association of individual TCRs with disease status, and machine learning. To study patterns of TCR occurrence, a later analysis re-analyzed previously published TCR beta repertoires from 550 to 800 donors and added high-resolution HLA genotyping. Rather than using new phenotypic data, the later analysis identified candidate immune exposures from TCR beta sequences and from how often those sequences occurred across donors. To decide whether each TCR beta V gene segment behaved as functional or pseudogenic, an earlier analysis of 587 of the donors relied on high-throughput TCR beta sequencing. Donor age, sex, ethnicity and CMV serostatus were compiled alongside the repertoire data. Genome-wide SNP genotypes for about 65% of the 666 donors were used in a later genetic analysis, which treated that subset as a discovery cohort. All discovery cohort repertoires had been generated using a single sequencing platform. Class I and class II HLA loci were covered by the typing at four-digit resolution. Typing coverage varied by locus: about 620-630 donors for A, B, C, DRB1 and DQB1; roughly 500 for DQA1; approximately 610 for DPA1; fewer than 480 for DPB1. Five DR-DQ haplotypes were handled as single units for association and clustering, since linkage in the cohort was strong. Across approximately 400 genotyped donors of the cohort, an average of about 220,000 unique TCR beta nucleotide sequences per donor were sequenced, and 15% to 20% of those sequences were non-productive. Results and caveats for the whole study, not just this receptor: In a later analysis, the rate of TCR association differed among HLA loci, with DRB1 alleles having the most associated TCRs and HLA-C alleles having the fewest. While some public TCRs were present in many individuals, most TCR sequences turned up only very rarely across donors. In vitro tests confirmed that a few of the cytomegalovirus-associated TCR beta chains recognize cytomegalovirus antigens. Because counts were too low, 15 to 20 rarely observed V segments, including chromosome 9 orphons, were excluded from the earlier analysis of 587 of the donors. For the cohort, immune exposure information was limited to CMV serostatus. In a later analysis, most CMV-associated TCR beta chains were found to appear HLA-restricted, with HLA associations seemingly driven largely by CMV exposure. In a later analysis, 15,000 to 20,000 TCR beta sequences were associated with specific HLA alleles at a false discovery rate of 0.05. A total of roughly 160 TCR beta chains were listed by the study as associated with cytomegalovirus. HLA typing was unavailable for some donors at each locus, so association tests used only the typed subset. A further reported finding was that TCR beta sequences accurately predicted the HLA-A and HLA-B alleles for most subjects in the first cohort. An earlier analysis of approximately 570 of the donors showed that most TCR beta V segments appeared in productive rearrangements either about 87% or about 30% of the time, which broadly matched IMGT annotations. Correlated functional status among segregating V segments might reflect linkage disequilibrium, but an unknown experimental factor could not be ruled out. Some IMGT-functional V segments, including TRBV6-2 and TRBV6-3, could not be distinguished by the 87-base-pair reads and were therefore excluded. Several of the top co-occurrence clusters appeared to be linked to parvovirus B19, influenza, CMV and Epstein-Barr virus, according to a later analysis. Presence/absence analyses assumed roughly uniform sequencing depth across donors, an assumption that may not hold. Compared with equally common non-associated chains, HLA-associated TCR beta chains in a later analysis were more clonally expanded and had lower generation probabilities. The classifier was reported to diagnose cytomegalovirus status with high specificity and sensitivity in both the original and validation cohorts. Strong co-occurrence of HLA alleles, especially DR and DQ, made assigning TCR associations to individual alleles difficult. A cluster of highly shared sequence variants was judged likely to be a technical artifact of the sequencing pipeline. In a later genetic analysis, fewer N-insertions in productive TCRs were reported among donors in an Asian-associated ancestry cluster than the approximately 670-donor mean. It was suggested by the authors that the approach could potentially be generalized to other disease states and immunological phenotypes. A later genetic analysis associated a missense DCLRE1C variant with V-gene and J-gene trimming of TCR beta chains, and an independent cohort replicated the association. Only TCR beta chains were sequenced in this cohort, and the absence of alpha or paired-chain data limited detectable features.

As for this clone: This clone's antigen is unknown. No much larger clonotype is one base removed from it; base qualities were not supplied.

In total, roughly 670 healthy bone marrow donors made up the cohort. At the time of sampling, all cohort members were nominally healthy, though unrecorded immune exposures were likely present. The donor was CMV seropositive and was included in the group of 250 to 300 seropositive cohort members. Each donor provided a peripheral blood sample, and peripheral blood mononuclear cells were used for TCR beta sequencing. Genomic DNA was extracted from the blood cell samples with the Qiagen DNeasy Blood Extraction Kit. The library was generated by the immunoSEQ multiplex PCR assay. For the multiplex PCR, a mixture combining 60 forward primers for TCR Vbeta segments and 13 reverse primers for TCR Jbeta segments was used. A multiplex PCR assay on genomic DNA amplified the CDR3 region of rearranged TCR beta genes. The amplified TCR beta libraries were sequenced on the Illumina HiSeq System as 87-base-pair reads. As for the authors' bioinformatics: In a later analysis, tens of millions of unique TCR beta chains were counted across the 500 to 850 repertoires, and approximately 11 million of these chains were shared by at least two donors. Raw reads were error-corrected and collapsed into unique sequences with a nearest-neighbor algorithm that merged closely related sequences to remove PCR and sequencing errors. V, D and J gene segments were assigned by aligning CDR3 sequences to IMGT reference sequences. For a sequence to be retained, at least a six-nucleotide match to both a V gene segment and a J gene segment was required. A rearrangement was called productive if the CDR3 had no stop codons and remained in frame with V and J, and every other rearrangement was called non-productive. Following IMGT convention, CDR3 was defined as the stretch from the second conserved V-encoded cysteine to the conserved J-encoded phenylalanine. The earlier analysis of roughly 590 of the donors excluded any sequence lacking an unambiguous match to a single V gene segment. In an earlier analysis of almost 600 of the donors, a V segment was called functional when productive rearrangements were above 56.7%, and segregating when the standard deviation between donors exceeded 5%. To diagnose cytomegalovirus status from the catalog of TCR beta chain sequences, a statistical classification framework was built. V and J gene assignment, in a later analysis, came from comparing TCR nucleotide sequences with IMGT/GENE-DB human TR gene sequences. A later analysis assigned CDR3 sequences and most-parsimonious VDJ recombination scenarios with the TCRdist pipeline. A later analysis defined each TCR beta chain by its CDR3 amino acid sequence plus V-gene family, and excluded reads lacking a unique V-gene family. As a way to deal with suspected cross-contamination and a sequencing artifact, a later analysis dropped more than 500 nucleotide sequences that were highly shared and had low generation probability. For each public chain, a later analysis derived a clonal expansion index from normalized ranks of inferred template counts within each repertoire. In a later analysis, generation probabilities were computed using a VDJ recombination model fitted to out-of-frame rearrangements, and the results were checked against IGoR. A later analysis scored TCR-TCR, TCR-HLA and TCR-CMV co-occurrence with hypergeometric tests, applying a repertoire-size bias correction to TCR pairs. In a later analysis, false discovery rates were estimated by permuting HLA or CMV assignments 20 times. In a later analysis, co-occurring TCRs were grouped using DBSCAN, and TCRdist sequence similarity was added for clustering within HLA-allele-positive subsets. Repertoires with fewer than 30,000 or more than 120,000 public chains, plus five repertoires with anomalous nucleotide sharing, were excluded from co-occurrence clustering. The table was pulled from immuneACCESS by TCRdb, which kept in-frame rearrangements only. Such tables lose some clones; where checked, under half of the loss comes from unresolved V genes, and the rest has no known cause. V and J calls and clone size are those listed in that table; D and trimming were worked out from the DNA. The sample yields 150,000 to 200,000 clones; approximately 77% were counted once. Roughly 7.4% of the sample belongs to the ten largest clones.

The CDR3 contains 15 residues, cysteine and phenylalanine counted. CDR3 DNA only is kept here, 45 bases in frame from base 1. The germline ends are 11 bases apart after V is trimmed by 0 bases and J by 0 bases. For CDR1 and CDR2, the germline V gene lists SQVTM and ANQGSEA. Specimen: PBMCs. The receptor's source is a male donor in good health and CMV-seropositive. The chain uses TRBV29-1 and TRBJ1-1; the D gene cannot be resolved reliably. The nucleotide sequence is given as TGCAGCGTTGAAGATCTTGGGAGTATGAACACTGAAGCTTTCTTT. The encoded protein is CSVEDLGSMNTEAFF.